The 10 T cell receptor beta chains in this list originate from one sample, sequenced in a study of blood T cell repertoires in COVID-19. Libraries were prepared by immunoSEQ multiplex PCR; TCRdb keeps only in-frame clonotypes and omits some of them. This sample yields 200,000 to 250,000 clones, of which 86% are seen a single time; 9.5% to 13% belongs to the top ten. The sequenced sample consisted of peripheral blood. The receptors here all came from a man aged 50-60 years with COVID-19, enrolled during active disease.

The V and J genes are TRBV9 and TRBJ1-1; D is unresolved. The CDR3 runs to 17 residues. The V gene's germline CDR1 is SGDLS and CDR2 YYNGEE. Trimming took 4 bases from V and 4 from J, leaving 23 bases between them. For the CDR3, the DNA is TGTGCCAGCAGCCCCCGCGGGCAGACGAGAGGGATCACTGAAGCTTTCTTT. Protein: CASSPRGQTRGITEAFF. The full variable domain, its missing parts supplied by reference TRBV9 and TRBJ1-1, is DSGVTQTPKHLITATGQRVTLRCSPRSGDLSVYWYQQSLDQGLQFLIQYYNGEERAKGNILERFSAQQFPDLHSELNLSSLELGDSALYFCASSPRGQTRGITEAFFGQGTRLTVV.

J is TRBJ2-2 and V is TRBV6-6; D is perhaps TRBD1 (5 bases). This CDR3 comprises 11 residues. Germline loops: CDR1 MNHNY, CDR2 SVGAGI (reference sequence). Trimming took 8 bases from V and 8 from J, leaving 9 bases between them. The CDR3 nucleotides read TGTGCCAGCCTGGGGCAGGGGGAGCTGTTTTTT. It translates to CASLGQGELFF.

The V gene is TRBV27, the J gene TRBJ1-1; D remains ambiguous. The CDR3 loop spans 16 amino acids. Per the germline V gene, CDR1 is MNHEY and CDR2 is SMNVEV (reference sequence). V lost 3 bases and J lost 3, with 17 bases in between. The CDR3 sequence is CASSFRPISGHTEAFF. The CDR3 DNA reads TGTGCCAGCAGTTTCCGCCCCATCTCAGGTCACACTGAAGCTTTCTTT.

The chain is built from TRBV11-2 and TRBJ2-7, with 7 nucleotides matching TRBD2. J gave up 8 bases and V 4 bases, and 20 bases lay outside the gene matches. The CDR3 spans 17 residues. Germline values: CDR1 SGHAT, CDR2 FQNNGV. The chain's CDR3 is CASSSNPGKSGAAQQYF. Here the CDR3 DNA reads TGTGCCAGCAGCTCGAACCCCGGTAAGAGCGGGGCGGCGCAGCAGTACTTC.

In DNA form, the CDR3 reads TGTGCCAGCAGACATCCGGGACTAGCGGACTACGAGCAGTACTTC. Amino acid sequence: CASRHPGLADYEQYF. The chain couples TRBV7-2 to TRBJ2-7, with 11 bases identical to TRBD2. The CDR3 has 15 amino acids. Per germline, CDR1 SGHTA and CDR2 FQGNSA. The trim removed 6 bases at V and 3 bases at J, leaving 7 bases unmatched.

The rearrangement uses TRBV7-9 and TRBJ1-2; 7 bases fit TRBD1. Germline CDR1 is SEHNR and CDR2 is FQNEAQ (reference sequence). The CDR3 is 16 amino acids. Losses at the gene ends were 0 bases for V and 3 bases for J; bases not matched to a gene: 7. The CDR3 protein is CASSLARGGIDYGYTF. The CDR3 bases are TGTGCCAGCAGCTTAGCTCGAGGGGGCATTGACTATGGCTACACCTTC.

J is TRBJ1-1 and V is TRBV6-2 or TRBV6-3, with 8 bases aligning to TRBD1. CDR1 and CDR2 (germline): MNHEY, SVGEGT. V lost 4 bases and J lost 1; bases outside the gene matches: 8. There are 16 residues in the CDR3. CDR3 residues: CASSLDGTGANTEAFF. The DNA for the CDR3 is TGTGCCAGCAGTTTGGACGGGACAGGAGCGAACACTGAAGCTTTCTTT.

This clone was seen once. V usage is TRBV6-5 and J usage is TRBJ2-7, with D possibly TRBD1 on 6 matching bases. Trimming left V 4 bases short and J 5 bases short, with 15 bases between. The CDR3 is 14 amino acids. Germline CDR1 and CDR2: MNHEY and SVGAGI. CDR3 coding DNA: TGTGCCAGCAGTTCTGATTATCAGGGGAACGAGCAGTACTTC. Translated: CASSSDYQGNEQYF.

This chain uses TRBV7-2 with TRBJ2-5; 7 bases match TRBD2. The CDR3 sequence is 14 residues long. With V trimmed by 5 bases and J by 7 bases, 10 bases remained unmatched. Germline CDR1 and CDR2: SGHTA and FQGNSA. The CDR3 loop reads CASSHRGVRGTQYF. The CDR3 DNA reads TGTGCCAGCAGCCACCGGGGGGTTAGGGGGACCCAGTACTTC.

The genes are TRBV7-9 and TRBJ2-2; 7 bases line up with TRBD1. This CDR3 has 14 amino acids. Germline values: CDR1 SEHNR, CDR2 FQNEAQ (reference sequence). With 6 bases clipped from V and 3 bases from J, the junction kept 4 bases outside the gene matches. CDR3 DNA sequence: TGTGCCAGCAGTAGGGACAGTTACACCGGGGAGCTGTTTTTT. Translated: CASSRDSYTGELFF.